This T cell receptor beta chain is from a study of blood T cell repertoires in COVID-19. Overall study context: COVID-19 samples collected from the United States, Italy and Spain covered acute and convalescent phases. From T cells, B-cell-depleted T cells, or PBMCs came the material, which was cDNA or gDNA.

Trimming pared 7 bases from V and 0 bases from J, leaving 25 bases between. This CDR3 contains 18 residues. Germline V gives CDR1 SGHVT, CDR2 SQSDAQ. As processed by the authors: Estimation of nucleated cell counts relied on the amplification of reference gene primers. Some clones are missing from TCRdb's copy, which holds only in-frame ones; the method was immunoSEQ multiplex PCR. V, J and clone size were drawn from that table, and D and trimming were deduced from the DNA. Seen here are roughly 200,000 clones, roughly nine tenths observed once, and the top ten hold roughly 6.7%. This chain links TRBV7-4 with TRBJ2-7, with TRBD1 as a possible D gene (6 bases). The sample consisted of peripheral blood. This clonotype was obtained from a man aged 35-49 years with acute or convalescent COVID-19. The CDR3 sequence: CASIEFLVLGQYSYEQYF. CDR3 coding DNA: TGTGCCAGCATCGAGTTTCTAGTTTTAGGACAGTACTCCTACGAGCAGTACTTC.